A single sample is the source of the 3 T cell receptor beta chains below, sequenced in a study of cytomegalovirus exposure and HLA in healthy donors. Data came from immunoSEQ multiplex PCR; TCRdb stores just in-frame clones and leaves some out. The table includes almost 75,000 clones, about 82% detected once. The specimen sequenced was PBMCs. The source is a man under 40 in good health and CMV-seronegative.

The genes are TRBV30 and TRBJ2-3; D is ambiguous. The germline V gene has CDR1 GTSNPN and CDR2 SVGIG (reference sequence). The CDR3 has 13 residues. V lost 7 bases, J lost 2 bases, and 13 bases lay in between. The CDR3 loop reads CASTPRNTDTQYF. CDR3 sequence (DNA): TGTGCCTCCACCCCGCGGAACACAGATACGCAGTATTTT.

CDR3 loop: CASRATGGGDSPLHF. The CDR3 DNA reads TGTGCCAGCAGAGCAACAGGGGGTGGTGATTCACCCCTCCACTTT. The chain links TRBV2 to TRBJ1-6; 8 bases map to TRBD1. The CDR3 has 15 amino acids. Germline V CDR1 and CDR2: SNHLY, FYNNEI. J gave up 8 bases and V 6 bases, and 9 bases lay outside the gene matches.

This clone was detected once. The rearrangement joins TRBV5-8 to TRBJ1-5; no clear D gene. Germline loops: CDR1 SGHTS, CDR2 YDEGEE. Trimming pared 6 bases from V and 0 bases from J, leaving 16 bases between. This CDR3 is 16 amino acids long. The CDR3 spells CASTPRTGDSNQPQHF. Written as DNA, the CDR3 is TGTGCCAGCACCCCAAGGACTGGGGATAGCAATCAGCCCCAGCATTTT.